This T cell receptor (beta chain) was identified in a study of blood T cell repertoires in COVID-19. Study-wide context: Samples of COVID-19 (acute and convalescent) were obtained from the United States, Italy and Spain.

Authors' processing steps: Reference gene primer amplification gave nucleated cell count estimates. Produced via immunoSEQ multiplex PCR; TCRdb's table is partial and in-frame only. For V, J and clone size, that table is used; D and trimming come from the DNA. The sample includes a few hundred thousand clones, about 88% of them seen just once. This TCR came from a man in his fifties who had recovered from COVID-19. Sequenced sample: peripheral blood.

The CDR3: CASSSGQSYEQYF. The CDR3 DNA is TGTGCCAGCAGCTCTGGACAATCCTACGAGCAGTACTTC. The chain employs TRBV11-3 and TRBJ2-7; a weak D match, TRBD1 (5 bases). Germline lookup yields CDR1 SGHNT and CDR2 YENEEA. The germline V and J ends were trimmed by 4 bases and 1 base, with 8 bases remaining between them. The CDR3 loop spans 13 amino acids. Full variable domain (outside the CDR3, taken from reference TRBV11-3 and TRBJ2-7): EAGVVQSPRYKIIEKKQPVAFWCNPISGHNTLYWYLQNLGQGPELLIRYENEEAVDDSQLPKDRFSAERLKGVDSTLKIQPAELGDSAVYLCASSSGQSYEQYFGPGTRLTVT.